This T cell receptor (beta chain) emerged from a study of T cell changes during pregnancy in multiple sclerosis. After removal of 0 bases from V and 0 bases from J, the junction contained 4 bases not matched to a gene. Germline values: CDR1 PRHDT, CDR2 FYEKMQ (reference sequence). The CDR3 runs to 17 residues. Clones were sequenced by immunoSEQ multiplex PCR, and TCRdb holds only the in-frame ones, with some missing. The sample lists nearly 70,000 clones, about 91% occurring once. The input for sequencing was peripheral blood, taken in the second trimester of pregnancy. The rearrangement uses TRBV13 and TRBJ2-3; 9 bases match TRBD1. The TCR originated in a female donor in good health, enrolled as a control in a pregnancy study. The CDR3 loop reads CASSLGPGTGSTDTQYF. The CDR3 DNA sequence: TGTGCCAGCAGCTTAGGCCCCGGGACAGGGAGCACAGATACGCAGTATTTT.